The 28 T cell receptor beta chains listed next were all sequenced from one sample in a study of CD8+CD57+ T cells in acquired aplastic anemia. Genomic DNA served as template for TCR beta VDJ and CDR3 profiling. TCRdb reprocessed the reads with MiXCR, giving one entry per CDR3 protein. Of approximately 170,000 distinct CDR3 sequences in the sample, 40% to 55% were seen once. Patients picked for sequencing had shown CD8+CD57+ cell expansion detected by flow cytometry. Sequences were obtained from sorted CD4+, CD8+, or CD8+CD57+ T cells (not recorded which) from PBMCs. These receptor sequences come from a human donor with aplastic anemia.

Regarding this clonotype: The final CDR3 position lacks the conserved phenylalanine or tryptophan, pointing to a likely read error. The chain combines TRBV7-9 with TRBJ2-7, with D possibly matching TRBD2 (5 bases). V lost 3 bases and J 0 bases, leaving 6 bases between the germline ends. Germline V gives CDR1 SEHNR, CDR2 FQNEAQ (reference sequence). The CDR3 loop spans 13 amino acids. The CDR3 coding sequence is TGTGCCAGCAGCTTTGGGAGCTCCTACGAGCAGTACCTC. Its protein is CASSFGSSYEQYL.

Ten or more counts support this clonotype. The J gene is TRBJ2-5, the V gene TRBV20-1; TRBD2 aligns across 8 bases. Losses at the gene ends were 5 bases for V and 6 bases for J; bases not matched to a gene: 8. This CDR3 spans 13 amino acids. The germline CDR1 and CDR2 sequences are DFQATT and SNEGSKA (reference sequence). DNA of the CDR3: TGCAGTGCTCCGGGGGGGGAGGGGAAGACCCAGTACTTC. The encoded protein is CSAPGGEGKTQYF.

This chain uses TRBV15 with TRBJ1-5; D uncertain. Germline V gene data show CDR1 as LNHNV and CDR2 as YYDKDF (reference sequence). The CDR3 spans 17 residues. The V end lost 0 bases, the J end lost 0 bases, and 12 bases lay between the germline ends. CDR3 bases: TGTGCCACCAGCAGAGATCTCCGAGCAAGTAGCAATCAGCCCCAGCATTTT. Amino acid sequence: CATSRDLRASSNQPQHF.

Concerning this clonotype itself: This CDR3 is missing its conserved last phenylalanine or tryptophan, likely due to a read error. This chain connects TRBV7-9 to TRBJ2-5; D tentatively reads TRBD1 or TRBD2 (5 bases each). The germline V gene has CDR1 SEHNR and CDR2 FQNEAQ (reference sequence). Trimming removed 9 bases at V and 5 bases at J, with 22 bases between. The CDR3 spans 15 residues. This chain's CDR3 is CASSRHRAGTETQYL. Written as DNA, the CDR3 is TGTGCCAGTAGCCGCCATAGGGCAGGGACGGAGACCCAGTACCTC.

This clonotype appeared once. The chain joins TRBV4-2 to TRBJ1-6; TRBD1 might be the D (6 bases). Germline V gene lookup returns CDR1 LGHNA and CDR2 YNFKEQ. The CDR3 covers 17 residues. The V end lost 3 bases, the J end lost 6 bases, and 18 bases lay between the germline ends. The CDR3 loop is CASSQPGGTAANSPLHF. Here the CDR3 DNA reads TGTGCCAGCAGCCAGCCGGGGGGCACCGCCGCTAATTCACCCCTCCACTTT.

DNA for the CDR3: TGTGCCTCGGGGGGGCAGCTCAACTATGGCTACACCTTC. Translated: CASGGQLNYGYTF. The chain has TRBV19 and TRBJ1-2; D is perhaps TRBD1 (6 bases). The germline CDR1 and CDR2 sequences are LNHDA and SQIVND (reference sequence). V was trimmed by 11 bases and J by 2 bases, leaving 15 bases between them. The CDR3 is 13 amino acids.

This clonotype occurred a few times. This chain joins TRBV10-3 and TRBJ1-1, with 10 bases identical to TRBD1. The germline V gene encodes CDR1 ENHRY and CDR2 SYGVKD. V trimming: 4 bases; J trimming: 1 base; junction bases outside the gene matches: 3. The CDR3 runs to 15 residues. This chain's CDR3 is CAISGQGARNTEAFF. CDR3 in DNA: TGTGCCATCAGTGGACAGGGGGCGCGGAACACTGAAGCTTTCTTT.

This CDR3 is CASSPTGGSPLHF. In DNA form, the CDR3 reads TGTGCCAGCAGTCCTACAGGGGGCTCACCCCTCCACTTT. V gene TRBV6-1 combines with J gene TRBJ1-6, with 9 bases matching TRBD1. The junction had 3 bases not matched to a gene; V was cut back by 5 bases and J by 10 bases. CDR1 is MNHNS, CDR2 SASEGT, per germline. The CDR3 length is 13 residues.

In the case of this clonotype: A read error may be the cause here, since a much bigger clone is one base away. This sequence joins TRBV6-5 and TRBJ1-1, with TRBD1 identical over 9 bases. CDR3 length: 14 amino acids. CDR1 and CDR2 from the germline V gene are MNHEY and SVGAGI. The chain's CDR3 is CASSYATQGAEALF. DNA for the CDR3: TGTGCCAGCAGTTACGCCACACAGGGGGCTGAAGCTCTCTTT.

The chain has TRBV3-1 and TRBJ1-2; maybe TRBD1 (6 bases). The V end lost 2 bases, the J end lost 1 base, and 8 bases lay between the germline ends. This CDR3 contains 14 residues. The V gene's germline CDR1 is LGHDT and CDR2 YNNKEL (reference sequence). This CDR3 is CASSQQGINYGYTF. The CDR3 coding sequence is TGTGCCAGCAGCCAACAGGGGATTAACTATGGCTACACCTTC.

The chain employs TRBV25-1 and TRBJ2-5; D remains unclear. This CDR3 has 14 residues. From germline, CDR1 is MGHDK and CDR2 SYGVNS. This chain's CDR3 is CDREPGAEWETQYF. In DNA, the CDR3 is TGTGACCGTGAGCCTGGTGCTGAATGGGAGACCCAGTACTTC.

This clonotype has at least ten counts. This rearrangement joins TRBV27 to TRBJ1-6; tentative D call: TRBD1 (6 bases). Trimming removed 4 bases at V and 9 bases at J, with 13 bases between. The CDR3 has 14 amino acids. Looked up from germline, CDR1 is MNHEY and CDR2 is SMNVEV (reference sequence). The CDR3 nucleotides are TGTGCCAGCAGTTCCGGGACAAGGACTTCACCCCTCCACTTT. Translating it yields CASSSGTRTSPLHF.

Comment on this clonotype: Likely a read error: the CDR3 ends without its conserved phenylalanine or tryptophan. The DNA of the CDR3 is TGTGCCAGCAGCCGGGACCTAAACGATGAGCAGTTCTCC. Amino acids: CASSRDLNDEQFS. This chain connects TRBV7-2 to TRBJ2-1; D tentatively fits TRBD1 or TRBD2 (5 bases each). Germline V lookup: CDR1 SGHTA, CDR2 FQGNSA. This CDR3 is 13 amino acids long. V lost 5 bases, J lost 8 bases, and 13 bases lay in between.

In its sample, this clonotype was seen many times. The chain links TRBV4-2 to TRBJ2-5; TRBD1 matches 7 bases. The CDR3 runs to 14 residues. Trimming at V came to 1 base and at J to 7 bases, leaving 6 bases not matched to a gene. Germline V gene sequence: CDR1 LGHNA, CDR2 YNFKEQ. This CDR3 is CASSQGEGAGTQYF. CDR3 bases: TGTGCCAGCAGCCAAGGCGAGGGGGCTGGGACCCAGTACTTC.

The gene calls are TRBV2 and TRBJ1-1, with D tentatively TRBD1 (6 bases). CDR1 is SNHLY, CDR2 FYNNEI, per germline. The V end was cut by 7 bases, the J end by 3 bases, with 12 bases between. This CDR3 has 13 amino acids. The chain's CDR3 is CASNGKGDTEAFF. The CDR3 DNA reads as TGTGCCAGCAATGGGAAGGGGGACACTGAAGCTTTCTTT. The full variable domain, rest sourced from reference TRBV2 and TRBJ1-1, is EPEVTQTPSHQVTQMGQEVILRCVPISNHLYFYWYRQILGQKVEFLVSFYNNEISEKSEIFDDQFSVERPDGSNFTLKIRSTKLEDSAMYFCASNGKGDTEAFFGQGTRLTVV.

The chain employs TRBV10-2 and TRBJ2-1; 7 bases agree with TRBD1. The ends lost 2 bases at V and 0 bases at J; junction bases unmatched: 4. Germline V gene lookup returns CDR1 WSHSY and CDR2 SAAADI. The CDR3 length is 16 residues. In DNA, the CDR3 is TGCGCCAGCAGTGAGACGACAGGGAGCTCCTACAATGAGCAGTTCTTC. It yields the protein CASSETTGSSYNEQFF.

This clonotype was observed many times. This chain connects TRBV24-1 to TRBJ2-5; the D gene is possibly TRBD2 (5 bases). Trimming cost V 3 bases and J 5 bases, with 15 bases left between them. Germline values: CDR1 KGHDR, CDR2 SFDVKD. CDR3 length: 15 residues. Here the CDR3 reads CATSDPTGSVETQYF. Written as DNA, the CDR3 is TGTGCCACCAGTGATCCCACGGGTAGCGTGGAGACCCAGTACTTC.

In the case of this clonotype: This may be a read error, as it is one base from a much larger clone. This rearrangement joins TRBV20-1 to TRBJ2-5; weak D call: TRBD2 (7 bases). The CDR3 runs 13 residues. The germline V gene has CDR1 DFQATT and CDR2 SNEGSKA (reference sequence). Trimming took 5 bases from V and 7 from J, leaving 17 bases between them. The CDR3 is CSALAGEGGTQYF. In DNA, the CDR3 is TGCAGTGCTCTTGCGGGAGAGGGGGGGACCCAGTACTTC.

This clonotype was recorded many times. This chain uses TRBV2 with TRBJ1-4, with 8 positions matching TRBD1. Trimming at V came to 8 bases and at J to 1 base, leaving 9 bases not matched to a gene. The CDR3 runs 16 residues. Germline lookup yields CDR1 SNHLY and CDR2 FYNNEI. The CDR3 here is CASGGQGTGTNEKLFF. The CDR3 nucleotides read TGTGCCAGCGGAGGACAGGGAACGGGAACTAATGAAAAACTGTTTTTT.

This clonotype was seen a few times. The rearrangement links TRBV3-1 to TRBJ2-7; 7 positions agree with TRBD2. The CDR3 is 17 residues long. In germline, CDR1 is LGHDT, CDR2 YNNKEL (reference sequence). Trimming took 1 base from V and 12 from J; bases not matched to a gene: 21. In DNA form, the CDR3 reads TGTGCCAGCAGCCAAGCTATGAGGCGGGAGAACCTAAATCCGCGGTACGTC. This codes for CASSQAMRRENLNPRYV.

This clonotype was detected only a few times. The chain recombines TRBV3-1 with TRBJ2-7; TRBD2 matches at 10 bases. The V gene's germline CDR1 is LGHDT and CDR2 YNNKEL (reference sequence). The J segment lost 8 bases and the V segment lost 0 bases, leaving 10 bases of the junction unmatched. CDR3 length equals 16 residues. The CDR3, as DNA: TGTGCCAGCAGCCAAGATCATACTAGCGGGGTTCTCAAGCAGTACTTC. As protein: CASSQDHTSGVLKQYF.

The chain combines TRBV7-9 with TRBJ1-5; 7 bases align to TRBD1. Trimming removed 4 bases from V and 3 bases from J; junction bases left unmatched: 3. Germline CDR1 SEHNR, CDR2 FQNEAQ (reference sequence). The CDR3 has 14 residues. The CDR3 bases are TGTGCCAGCAGCTCGGGACAGAACAATCAGCCCCAGCATTTT. This sequence encodes CASSSGQNNQPQHF.

This clonotype was recorded at least ten times. The rearrangement joins TRBV6-5 to TRBJ1-1; possible D gene TRBD1, 5 bases. V shed 2 bases and J shed 7 bases, with 8 bases lying between them. The CDR3 contains 12 residues. Per germline, CDR1 MNHEY and CDR2 SVGAGI. DNA of the CDR3: TGTGCCAGCAGTTACCGGCAGGGTGAAGCTTTCTTT. Its translation is CASSYRQGEAFF.

This clonotype was seen a single time. The junction differs from germline at one of its ends, possibly a read error. The chain is built from TRBV19 and TRBJ1-1; TRBD1 matches 7 bases. The CDR3 loop spans 14 amino acids. From germline, CDR1 is LNHDA and CDR2 SQIVND (reference sequence). The CDR3 loop is CASREDRYYTEASF. CDR3 bases: TGTGCCAGTAGGGAGGACAGGTACTACACTGAAGCTTCCTTT.

CDR3 protein: CASSQDPGREQYF. The CDR3 DNA sequence: TGTGCCAGCAGCCAAGATCCTGGGCGCGAGCAGTACTTC. The genes are TRBV7-2 and TRBJ2-7; D remains unclear. V was cut by 5 bases and J by 6 bases, with 14 bases left in between. This CDR3 spans 13 amino acids. Germline V gene data show CDR1 as SGHTA and CDR2 as FQGNSA. Complete variable domain (other parts from reference TRBV7-2 and TRBJ2-7): GAGVSQSPSNKVTEKGKDVELRCDPISGHTALYWYRQSLGQGLEFLIYFQGNSAPDKSGLPSDRFSAERTGGSVSTLTIQRTQQEDSAVYLCASSQDPGREQYFGPGTRLTVT.

This clonotype was picked up many times. The genes are TRBV29-1 and TRBJ2-6, with D tentatively TRBD1 (6 bases). Germline values: CDR1 SQVTM, CDR2 ANQGSEA. The V and J ends lost 3 bases and 4 bases respectively, with 13 bases between them. The CDR3 is made up of 15 amino acids. The CDR3 region is CSVELQGTGANVLTF. DNA for the CDR3: TGCAGCGTTGAGCTACAGGGTACCGGGGCCAACGTCCTGACTTTC.

The rearrangement joins TRBV9 to TRBJ1-6; no firm D call. This CDR3 spans 16 amino acids. CDR1 SGDLS and CDR2 YYNGEE come from the germline V gene. Deletions cut 3 bases from V and 7 bases from J, with 17 bases between. The CDR3 is CASSDSGQTQNSPLHF. CDR3 coding DNA: TGTGCCAGCAGCGATTCTGGTCAGACCCAAAATTCACCCCTCCACTTT.

At least ten counts were recorded for this clonotype. CDR3 protein: CATSRDRLADNEQFF. Written as DNA, the CDR3 is TGTGCCACCAGCAGAGATCGGCTAGCGGACAATGAGCAGTTCTTC. V is TRBV15 and J is TRBJ2-1; 7 bases map to TRBD2. CDR1 and CDR2 (germline): LNHNV, YYDKDF (reference sequence). The trim removed 0 bases at V and 5 bases at J, leaving 4 bases unmatched. The CDR3 is 15 residues long. Full variable domain (remainder filled in from reference TRBV15 and TRBJ2-1): DAMVIQNPRYQVTQFGKPVTLSCSQTLNHNVMYWYQQKSSQAPKLLFHYYDKDFNNEADTPDNFQSRRPNTSFCFLDIRSPGLGDTAMYLCATSRDRLADNEQFFGPGTRLTVL.